The 13 T cell receptor beta chains in this list originate from one sample, sequenced in a study of cytomegalovirus exposure and HLA in healthy donors. PCR primers comprised 60 Vbeta and 13 Jbeta primers. Using immunoSEQ multiplex PCR, the repertoire was profiled, and TCRdb retains in-frame clones only, with some absent. Recorded here are about 210,000 clones; the top ten clones represent about 1%. Material: PBMCs. The receptors shown here come from a woman in her 30s in good health and CMV-seropositive.

CDR3 nucleotides: TGTGCCAGCAGCCGGGACAGGGGAAACACCATATATTTT. Residues: CASSRDRGNTIYF. This chain connects TRBV5-6 to TRBJ1-3, with 8 bases that match TRBD1. CDR3 length equals 13 residues. Germline V lookup: CDR1 SGHDT, CDR2 YYEEEE. V gave up 4 bases and J gave up 4 bases; unmatched junction bases: 1.

The gene calls are TRBV25-1 and TRBJ1-2, with TRBD1 as a possible D gene (6 bases). Between the trimmed V and J ends, which lost 4 bases and 3 bases, there was a span of 15 bases. This CDR3 is 15 amino acids long. The germline gives CDR1 MGHDK, CDR2 SYGVNS. CDR3 bases: TGTGCCAGCAGTGGGGTTTACAGGGCCTACTATGGCTACACCTTC. It codes for CASSGVYRAYYGYTF.

The rearrangement joins TRBV2 to TRBJ2-4; 9 nucleotides agree with TRBD2. V was clipped by 6 bases and J by 0 bases; unmatched bases: 12. CDR3 length: 18 residues. Germline V lookup: CDR1 SNHLY, CDR2 FYNNEI. This CDR3 reads CASRDSSGGDLAKNIQYF. The CDR3 coding sequence is TGTGCCAGCAGGGACAGTAGCGGGGGCGACTTAGCCAAAAACATTCAGTACTTC.

The V gene is TRBV29-1, the J gene TRBJ2-5, with TRBD2 matching over 10 bases. Germline values: CDR1 SQVTM, CDR2 ANQGSEA. The CDR3 length is 17 residues. Unmatched junction bases numbered 11, after V lost 3 bases and J lost 1 base. The CDR3 DNA reads TGCAGCGTTGACGACTACGTTCCTAGCGGGGGCCAAGAGACCCAGTACTTC. This encodes CSVDDYVPSGGQETQYF.

The chain uses TRBV4-1 and TRBJ2-2; 7 bases fit TRBD1. This CDR3 region has 17 residues. V lost 4 bases, J lost 8 bases, and 16 bases stayed unmatched. Per germline, CDR1 MGHRA and CDR2 YSYEKL. CDR3 coding DNA: TGCGCCAGCAGCCCTTTTGAAGGGGGCGCTTTACGTGGGGAGCTGTTTTTT. This translates into CASSPFEGGALRGELFF.

The chain couples TRBV28 to TRBJ2-1; TRBD2 matches 10 bases. After removal of 6 bases from V and 7 bases from J, the junction contained 6 bases not matched to a gene. Germline values: CDR1 MDHEN, CDR2 SYDVKM. This CDR3 is 14 amino acids long. The CDR3 region is CASSPGTSVNEQFF. For the CDR3, the DNA is TGTGCCAGCAGCCCCGGGACTAGCGTGAATGAGCAGTTCTTC.

The chain recombines TRBV11-2 with TRBJ1-2; perhaps TRBD1 as D (6 bases). CDR3 length: 18 amino acids. The germline V gene encodes CDR1 SGHAT and CDR2 FQNNGV. V lost 2 bases to trimming and J lost 2 bases, with 21 bases between them. The DNA for the CDR3 is TGTGCCAGCAGCTTATTTCTACAGGGCGCCCTCTCGAACTATGGCTACACCTTC. Amino acid sequence: CASSLFLQGALSNYGYTF. Full variable domain (rest looked up from reference TRBV11-2 and TRBJ1-2): EAGVAQSPRYKIIEKRQSVAFWCNPISGHATLYWYQQILGQGPKLLIQFQNNGVVDDSQLPKDRFSAERLKGVDSTLKIQPAKLEDSAVYLCASSLFLQGALSNYGYTFGSGTRLTVV.

For the CDR3, the DNA is TGTGCCAGCAGCAGCCTAGCTAGGTTCCTCGGTGTGCACGAGCAGTACTTC. Translation: CASSSLARFLGVHEQYF. The chain combines TRBV5-6 with TRBJ2-7; D may be TRBD2 (5 bases). Germline-derived CDR1 and CDR2 are SGHDT and YYEEEE. The CDR3 loop spans 17 amino acids. The germline V and J ends were trimmed by 4 bases and 5 bases, with 25 bases remaining between them.

The chain links TRBV11-2 to TRBJ2-3, with 11 bases aligning to TRBD2. Germline V gives CDR1 SGHAT, CDR2 FQNNGV. This CDR3 spans 17 amino acids. With V trimmed by 1 base and J by 4 bases, 7 bases remained unmatched. CDR3 residues: CASSLVGTSGRPDTQYF. The DNA of the CDR3 is TGTGCCAGCAGCTTAGTCGGGACTAGCGGTCGTCCAGATACGCAGTATTTT.

The J gene is TRBJ2-1, the V gene TRBV28, with TRBD1 matching over 9 bases. Per the germline V gene, CDR1 is MDHEN and CDR2 is SYDVKM. The trim removed 6 bases at V and 9 bases at J, leaving 6 bases unmatched. The CDR3 spans 13 residues. The CDR3 DNA follows: TGTGCCAGCAGGCGGACAGGGGCAGGTGAGCAGTTCTTC. Residues: CASRRTGAGEQFF.

DNA of the CDR3: TGTGCCAGTAGTCCCCGAGACAGACCGATAGGGCCCCTCCACTTT. Translated, it gives CASSPRDRPIGPLHF. V is TRBV19 and J is TRBJ1-6, with a tentative D call TRBD1 (5 bases). CDR3 length: 15 amino acids. Germline values: CDR1 LNHDA, CDR2 SQIVND (reference sequence). V shed 5 bases and J shed 13 bases, with 21 bases lying between them.

This chain uses TRBV7-8 with TRBJ2-7; 9 bases agree with TRBD1. The CDR3 runs 15 residues. After removal of 5 bases from V and 4 bases from J, the junction contained 9 bases not matched to a gene. CDR1 SGHVS and CDR2 FQNEAQ come from the germline V gene. The CDR3 is CASSQSTGGPYEQYF. The CDR3 region has the DNA TGTGCCAGCAGCCAATCGACAGGGGGTCCGTACGAGCAGTACTTC.

The chain combines TRBV6-1 with TRBJ1-3; D is uncertain. Trimming shortened V by 4 bases and J by 0 bases, and 7 bases separated the two germline ends. The CDR3 is made up of 14 amino acids. The germline V gene encodes CDR1 MNHNS and CDR2 SASEGT. CDR3 sequence (DNA): TGTGCCAGCAGTGCCCCAGGCTCTGGAAACACCATATATTTT. Protein: CASSAPGSGNTIYF.